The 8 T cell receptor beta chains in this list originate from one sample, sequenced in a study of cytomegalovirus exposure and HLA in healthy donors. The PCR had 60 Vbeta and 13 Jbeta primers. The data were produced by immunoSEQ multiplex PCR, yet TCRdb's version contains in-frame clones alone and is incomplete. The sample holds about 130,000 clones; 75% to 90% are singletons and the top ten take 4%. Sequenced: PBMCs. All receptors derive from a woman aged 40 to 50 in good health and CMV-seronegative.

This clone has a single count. DNA of the CDR3: TGTGCCAGCAGTACCGGGACAGGGAGTAAAGGCGGCTACACCTTC. Amino acids: CASSTGTGSKGGYTF. The gene calls are TRBV6-5 and TRBJ1-2; TRBD1 matches 9 bases. Germline CDR1 is MNHEY and CDR2 is SVGAGI. The CDR3 extends over 15 amino acids. Trimming removed 5 bases from V and 8 bases from J; junction bases left unmatched: 12.

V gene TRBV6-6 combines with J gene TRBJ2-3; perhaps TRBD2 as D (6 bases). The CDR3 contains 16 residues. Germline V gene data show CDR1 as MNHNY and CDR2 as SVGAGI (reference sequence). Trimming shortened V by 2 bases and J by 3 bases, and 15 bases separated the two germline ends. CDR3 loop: CASSYLYGSKTDTQYF. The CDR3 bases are TGTGCCAGCAGTTACCTCTACGGGAGTAAAACAGATACGCAGTATTTT.

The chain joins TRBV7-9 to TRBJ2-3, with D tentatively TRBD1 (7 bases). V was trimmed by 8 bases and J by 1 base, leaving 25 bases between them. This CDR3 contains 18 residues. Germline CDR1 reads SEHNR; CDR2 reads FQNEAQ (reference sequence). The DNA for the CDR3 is TGTGCCAGCCGGGGAGGAGACGGCAGGGGGACAGGCACAGATACGCAGTATTTT. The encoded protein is CASRGGDGRGTGTDTQYF.

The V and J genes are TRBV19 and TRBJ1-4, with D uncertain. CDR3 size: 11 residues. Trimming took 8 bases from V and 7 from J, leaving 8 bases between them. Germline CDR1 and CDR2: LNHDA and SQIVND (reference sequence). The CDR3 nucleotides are TGTGCCAGTGGAGGACTTGAAAAACTGTTTTTT. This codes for CASGGLEKLFF.

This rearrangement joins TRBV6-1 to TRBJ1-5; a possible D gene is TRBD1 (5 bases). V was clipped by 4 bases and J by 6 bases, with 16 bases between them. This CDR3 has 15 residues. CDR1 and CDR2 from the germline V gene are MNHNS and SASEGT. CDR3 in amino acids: CASSASRVTGQPQHF. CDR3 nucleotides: TGTGCCAGCAGTGCCTCCAGGGTAACCGGTCAGCCCCAGCATTTT.

CDR3 nucleotides: TGTGCCAGCAGGCCCACTAGCGGTGCCCTCGGGGAGCAGTACTTC. Its protein product is CASRPTSGALGEQYF. This rearrangement joins TRBV2 to TRBJ2-7; 8 bases are a match to TRBD2. In germline, CDR1 is SNHLY, CDR2 FYNNEI. This CDR3 spans 15 amino acids. V shed 6 bases, J shed 7 bases, and the junction held 14 bases outside the gene matches.

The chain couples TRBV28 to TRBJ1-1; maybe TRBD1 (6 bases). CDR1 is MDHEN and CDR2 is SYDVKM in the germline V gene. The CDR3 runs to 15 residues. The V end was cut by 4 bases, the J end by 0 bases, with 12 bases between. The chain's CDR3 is CASSSPAGVNTEAFF. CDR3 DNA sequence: TGTGCCAGCAGTTCCCCAGCAGGGGTGAACACTGAAGCTTTCTTT.

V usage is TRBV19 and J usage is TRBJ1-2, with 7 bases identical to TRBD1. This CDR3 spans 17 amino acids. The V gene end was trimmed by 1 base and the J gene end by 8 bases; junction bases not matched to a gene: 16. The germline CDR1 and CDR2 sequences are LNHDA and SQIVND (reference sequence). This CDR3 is CASSIGPGPRGQAGYTF. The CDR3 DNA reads TGTGCCAGTAGTATAGGCCCGGGTCCAAGGGGGCAGGCCGGCTACACCTTC.